The next 26 T cell receptor beta chains were all read from a single sample in a study of response to subunit inactivated influenza vaccine. TCRdb used MiXCR to reprocess the RT-PCR reads, holding one entry per CDR3 protein. The sample includes 710,000 or so distinct CDR3 sequences, 15% to 19% of them seen just once. Sequencing used PBMCs from blood, obtained 11 to 12 days after vaccination. The receptors here all came from a man aged 50-60 years who received an inactivated influenza vaccine.

This clonotype came up a few times. The chain has TRBV27 and TRBJ1-2; 7 bases map to TRBD1. J lost 6 bases, V lost 0 bases, and 4 bases had no gene match. Germline lookup yields CDR1 MNHEY and CDR2 SMNVEV (reference sequence). CDR3 length: 14 amino acids. The DNA of the CDR3 is TGTGCCAGCAGTTTATCGGGCAGGGGGGATGGCTACACCTTC. Its translation: CASSLSGRGDGYTF.

This clonotype was counted only a few times. This chain uses TRBV3-1 with TRBJ2-7; 7 bases agree with TRBD2. This CDR3 is built from 13 residues. Losses at the gene ends were 7 bases for V and 0 bases for J; bases not matched to a gene: 3. CDR1 is LGHDT and CDR2 is YNNKEL in the germline V gene (reference sequence). CDR3 sequence (DNA): TGTGCCAGCAAGGGCGGGAGCTCCTACGAGCAGTACTTC. Protein product: CASKGGSSYEQYF.

This clonotype was detected once. The rearrangement uses TRBV24-1 and TRBJ2-5; D may be TRBD1 or TRBD2 (5 bases each). Germline loops: CDR1 KGHDR, CDR2 SFDVKD. The length of the CDR3 is 21 residues. Trimming took off 12 bases at V and 5 bases at J, with 42 bases between the two ends. The CDR3 spells CAAFYRDGLNLDDSSSETQYF. The DNA for the CDR3 is TGTGCCGCCTTTTACCGGGACGGACTGAACCTAGATGATTCGTCCTCTGAGACCCAGTACTTC.

This clonotype was recorded many times. V and J are TRBV20-1 and TRBJ1-1; TRBD1 is a possible D gene (6 bases). Germline values: CDR1 DFQATT, CDR2 SNEGSKA (reference sequence). The CDR3 spans 13 residues. Trimming took off 0 bases at V and 1 base at J, with 6 bases between the two ends. CDR3 region: CSARDRGNTEAFF. The CDR3 DNA sequence: TGCAGTGCTAGAGACAGGGGGAACACTGAAGCTTTCTTT.

This clonotype was detected ten times or more. The J gene is TRBJ2-1, the V gene TRBV29-1; D may correspond to TRBD1 or TRBD2 (5 bases each). V was pared by 7 bases and J by 12 bases, with 13 bases between. Germline values: CDR1 SQVTM, CDR2 ANQGSEA. The CDR3 has 10 residues. CDR3 region: CSARGEGQFF. In DNA form, the CDR3 reads TGCAGCGCGAGAGGGGAAGGGCAGTTCTTC.

This clonotype was detected a few times. The chain has TRBV9 and TRBJ1-1; D perhaps matches TRBD1 (5 bases). Germline CDR1 and CDR2: SGDLS and YYNGEE. The CDR3 sequence is 13 residues long. Trimming shortened V by 2 bases and J by 6 bases, and 11 bases separated the two germline ends. The CDR3 reads CASSVFGGAEAFF. In DNA form, the CDR3 reads TGTGCCAGCAGCGTCTTTGGGGGGGCTGAAGCTTTCTTT.

This rearrangement joins TRBV9 to TRBJ2-1, with 12 bases identical to TRBD2. Germline CDR1 SGDLS, CDR2 YYNGEE. After removal of 4 bases from V and 12 bases from J, the junction contained 14 bases not matched to a gene. The CDR3 sequence is 16 residues long. The DNA of the CDR3 is TGTGCCAGCAGCTCCGGACTAGCGGGGCTGGGTCTGGCGCAGTTCTTC. This codes for CASSSGLAGLGLAQFF.

The chain employs TRBV6-1 and TRBJ2-2; TRBD2 agrees at 8 bases. After removal of 6 bases from V and 9 bases from J, the junction contained 12 bases not matched to a gene. Germline V gives CDR1 MNHNS, CDR2 SASEGT. This CDR3 has 15 amino acids. CDR3 coding DNA: TGTGCCAGCAGCCGCGGCCCTAGCGGGCCCTGGGAGCTGTTTTTT. Translation: CASSRGPSGPWELFF.

This clonotype was counted at least ten times. This sequence joins TRBV18 and TRBJ2-1, with D unresolved. V was cut by 3 bases and J by 0 bases, with 9 bases left in between. The CDR3 sequence is 15 residues long. The germline V gene encodes CDR1 KGHSH and CDR2 LQKENI. Written as DNA, the CDR3 is TGTGCCAGCTCACCTTCGCCCAGCTCCTACAATGAGCAGTTCTTC. Translating it yields CASSPSPSSYNEQFF.

This chain links TRBV28 with TRBJ1-2, with TRBD1 matching over 9 bases. Germline V gives CDR1 MDHEN, CDR2 SYDVKM. With 5 bases clipped from V and 1 base from J, the junction kept 2 bases outside the gene matches. CDR3 length: 14 residues. The CDR3 DNA is TGTGCCAGCAGTATGACAGGGGGTAACTATGGCTACACCTTC. Amino acids: CASSMTGGNYGYTF.

The rearrangement links TRBV10-2 to TRBJ2-7; D is perhaps TRBD2 (6 bases). V lost 7 bases, J lost 2 bases, and 15 bases lay in between. This CDR3 is 14 amino acids long. Germline V CDR1 and CDR2: WSHSY, SAAADI. CDR3 nucleotide sequence: TGCGCCAGCACCGAGGGAGGTCTAGCCTACGAGCAGTACTTC. It codes for CASTEGGLAYEQYF.

The V and J genes are TRBV5-1 and TRBJ2-1; D not resolved. Germline CDR1 is SGHRS and CDR2 is YFSETQ. The CDR3 loop spans 15 amino acids. Trimming took off 0 bases at V and 4 bases at J, with 11 bases between the two ends. The DNA of the CDR3 is TGCGCCAGCAGCTTGGATGTGACTGTATACAATGAGCAGTTCTTC. It yields the protein CASSLDVTVYNEQFF.

The V gene is TRBV5-1, the J gene TRBJ2-2; D may be TRBD2 (6 bases). CDR1 is SGHRS and CDR2 is YFSETQ in the germline V gene. CDR3 size: 15 residues. V lost 2 bases to trimming and J lost 4 bases, with 12 bases between them. CDR3 in amino acids: CASSFRDSTTGELFF. CDR3 nucleotide sequence: TGCGCCAGCAGCTTCCGGGACTCAACCACCGGGGAGCTGTTTTTT.

Comments on this clonotype: An end of the junction differs from the germline gene, which may be a read error. This chain links TRBV2 with TRBJ2-7; TRBD1 matches at 10 bases. Germline values: CDR1 SNHLY, CDR2 FYNNEI. This CDR3 has 12 residues. CDR3 in amino acids: CASRLDRGHKSF. As DNA, the CDR3 is TGTGCCAGCAGACTCGACAGGGGGCATAAGTCGTTC.

There are a few counts of this clonotype. DNA of the CDR3: TGCGCCAGCAGCTTGGATGGGGGGATCCAAGAGACCCAGTACTTC. This translates into CASSLDGGIQETQYF. The V gene is TRBV5-1, the J gene TRBJ2-5; a weak D match, TRBD2 (6 bases). The V gene lost 0 bases and the J gene lost 1 base, with 10 bases spanning the gap. The CDR3 spans 15 residues. Germline CDR1 is SGHRS and CDR2 is YFSETQ.

The V gene is TRBV7-9, the J gene TRBJ2-5, with D perhaps matching TRBD2 (6 bases). CDR3 length: 13 amino acids. Between the trimmed V and J ends, which lost 5 bases and 6 bases, there was a span of 13 bases. Looked up from germline, CDR1 is SEHNR and CDR2 is FQNEAQ (reference sequence). This CDR3 is CASSPGTLQTQYF. In DNA form, the CDR3 reads TGTGCCAGCAGCCCCGGGACTTTGCAGACCCAGTACTTC.

The chain combines TRBV20-1 with TRBJ2-5; possible D gene TRBD2, 6 bases. This CDR3 region has 17 residues. CDR1 DFQATT and CDR2 SNEGSKA come from the germline V gene (reference sequence). Trimming left V 0 bases short and J 2 bases short, with 19 bases between. The CDR3 nucleotides read TGCAGTGCTAGAGAACGGCGGGGCGGTCCACCTCAAGAGACCCAGTACTTC. The encoded protein is CSARERRGGPPQETQYF.

This clonotype was found a few times. The rearrangement joins TRBV15 to TRBJ1-5; possible D gene TRBD1, 6 bases. Trimming took off 5 bases at V and 2 bases at J, with 16 bases between the two ends. The CDR3 contains 16 residues. Germline lookup yields CDR1 LNHNV and CDR2 YYDKDF (reference sequence). CDR3 nucleotides: TGTGCCACCAGCGCCCACCGGACAGCGGGCAATCAGCCCCAGCATTTT. This codes for CATSAHRTAGNQPQHF.

The CDR3 nucleotides are TGTGCCACCAGCAAGGGACTAGCGGGAGCTAATGAGCAGTTCTTC. Translation: CATSKGLAGANEQFF. The rearrangement joins TRBV15 to TRBJ2-1; 14 bases line up with TRBD2. Germline CDR1 reads LNHNV; CDR2 reads YYDKDF (reference sequence). The trim removed 4 bases at V and 7 bases at J, leaving 3 bases unmatched. The CDR3 is 15 amino acids. Full variable domain (missing parts from reference TRBV15 and TRBJ2-1): DAMVIQNPRYQVTQFGKPVTLSCSQTLNHNVMYWYQQKSSQAPKLLFHYYDKDFNNEADTPDNFQSRRPNTSFCFLDIRSPGLGDTAMYLCATSKGLAGANEQFFGPGTRLTVL.

The rearrangement links TRBV11-1 to TRBJ2-3, with D perhaps matching TRBD1 or TRBD2 (6 bases each). The CDR3 is made up of 20 amino acids. Per the germline V gene, CDR1 is SGHAT and CDR2 is FQDESV (reference sequence). Trimming took off 0 bases at V and 3 bases at J, with 25 bases between the two ends. The CDR3 nucleotides are TGTGCCAGCAGCTTAGCTTCCCTAGCGTTGGGGGGCGCGAAGACAGATACGCAGTATTTT. It translates to CASSLASLALGGAKTDTQYF.

This clonotype occurred a few times. This rearrangement joins TRBV6-6 to TRBJ2-3; tentatively, D is TRBD2 (6 bases). Germline loops: CDR1 MNHNY, CDR2 SVGAGI (reference sequence). The CDR3 extends over 13 amino acids. V was clipped by 4 bases and J by 4 bases, with 9 bases between them. The CDR3 DNA is TGTGCCAGCAGTTGGGGGACTGCAGATACGCAGTATTTT. Encoded protein: CASSWGTADTQYF.

This clonotype has a handful of counts. This rearrangement joins TRBV19 to TRBJ1-5, with D maybe TRBD1 (6 bases). This CDR3 is built from 16 residues. Germline-derived CDR1 and CDR2 are LNHDA and SQIVND (reference sequence). Between the trimmed V and J ends, which lost 7 bases and 5 bases, there was a span of 21 bases. CDR3 in amino acids: CASTPQLQGHHQPQHF. The CDR3 coding sequence is TGTGCCAGTACTCCCCAACTTCAGGGGCACCATCAGCCCCAGCATTTT.

This clonotype was observed a few times. The chain links TRBV4-2 to TRBJ1-6, with D possibly being TRBD1 (6 bases). There are 15 residues in the CDR3. Germline V CDR1 and CDR2: LGHNA, YNFKEQ. Trimming pared 0 bases from V and 10 bases from J, leaving 13 bases between. This CDR3 is CASSQDQGGVSPLHF. In DNA, the CDR3 is TGTGCCAGCAGCCAAGATCAAGGGGGAGTATCACCCCTCCACTTT.

Only a few counts were recorded for this clonotype. The rearrangement links TRBV4-2 to TRBJ2-7, with D possibly being TRBD1 (5 bases). Germline V gives CDR1 LGHNA, CDR2 YNFKEQ. CDR3 size: 13 residues. V lost 4 bases and J lost 5, with 12 bases in between. CDR3: CASSPQVTNEQYF. The CDR3 nucleotides read TGTGCCAGCAGCCCACAGGTTACCAACGAGCAGTACTTC.

In its sample, this clonotype was seen a few times. Here the CDR3 reads CASSPPLMVNEQYF. The CDR3 DNA sequence: TGTGCCAGCTCACCACCGTTAATGGTGAACGAGCAGTACTTC. The chain employs TRBV18 and TRBJ2-7; D call uncertain. V lost 0 bases and J lost 5, with 11 bases in between. CDR3 length: 14 amino acids. The germline V gene encodes CDR1 KGHSH and CDR2 LQKENI.

This clonotype was observed a handful of times. The chain is built from TRBV10-3 and TRBJ2-7, with 7 bases aligning to TRBD2. Germline CDR1 reads ENHRY; CDR2 reads SYGVKD. V shed 4 bases and J 2 bases; nucleotides not matched to a gene: 5. The CDR3 loop spans 14 amino acids. The CDR3 protein is CAISGPSGAYEQYF. The DNA of the CDR3 is TGTGCCATCAGTGGACCTAGCGGAGCCTACGAGCAGTACTTC.